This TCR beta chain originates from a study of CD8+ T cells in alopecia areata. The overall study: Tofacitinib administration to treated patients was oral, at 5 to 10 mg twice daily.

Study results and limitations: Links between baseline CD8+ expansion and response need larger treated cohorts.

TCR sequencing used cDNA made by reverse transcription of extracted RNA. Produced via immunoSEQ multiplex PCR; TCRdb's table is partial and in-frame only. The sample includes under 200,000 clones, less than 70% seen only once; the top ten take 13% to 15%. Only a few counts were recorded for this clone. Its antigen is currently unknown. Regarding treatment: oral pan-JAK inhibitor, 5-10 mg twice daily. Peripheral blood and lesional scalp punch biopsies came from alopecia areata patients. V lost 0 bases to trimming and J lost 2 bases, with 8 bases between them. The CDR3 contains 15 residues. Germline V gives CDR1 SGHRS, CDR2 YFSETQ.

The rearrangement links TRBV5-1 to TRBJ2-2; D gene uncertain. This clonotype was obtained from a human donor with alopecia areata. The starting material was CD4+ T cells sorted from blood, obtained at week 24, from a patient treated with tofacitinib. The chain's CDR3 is CASSLATANTGELFF. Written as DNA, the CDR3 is TGCGCCAGCAGCTTGGCCACAGCTAACACCGGGGAGCTGTTTTTT.